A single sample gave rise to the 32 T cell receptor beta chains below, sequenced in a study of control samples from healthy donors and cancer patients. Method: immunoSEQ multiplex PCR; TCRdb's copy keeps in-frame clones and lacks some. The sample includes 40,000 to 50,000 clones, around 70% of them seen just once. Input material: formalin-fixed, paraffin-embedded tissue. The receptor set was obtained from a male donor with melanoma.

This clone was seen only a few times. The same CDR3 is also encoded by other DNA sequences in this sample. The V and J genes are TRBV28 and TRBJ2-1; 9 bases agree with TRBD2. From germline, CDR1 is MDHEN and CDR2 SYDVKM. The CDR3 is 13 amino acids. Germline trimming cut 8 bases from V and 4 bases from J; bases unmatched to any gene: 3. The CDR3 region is CASSSGAYNEQFF. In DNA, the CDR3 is TGTGCCAGCTCTAGCGGGGCTTACAATGAGCAGTTCTTC.

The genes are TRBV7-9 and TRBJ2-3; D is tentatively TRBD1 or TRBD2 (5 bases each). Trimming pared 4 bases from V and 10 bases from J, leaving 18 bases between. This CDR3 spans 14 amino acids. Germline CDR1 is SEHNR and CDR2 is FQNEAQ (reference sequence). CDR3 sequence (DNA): TGTGCCAGCAGCTCGCCGGGGACCACCAATGCGCAGTATTTT. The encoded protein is CASSSPGTTNAQYF. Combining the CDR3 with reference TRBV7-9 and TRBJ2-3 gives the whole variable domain DTGVSQNPRHKITKRGQNVTFRCDPISEHNRLYWYRQTLGQGPEFLTYFQNEAQLEKSRLLSDRFSAERPKGSFSTLEIQRTEQGDSAMYLCASSSPGTTNAQYFGPGTRLTVL.

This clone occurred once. This CDR3 reads CAWSPGVYEKLFF. The DNA of the CDR3 is TGTGCCTGGAGTCCCGGGGTTTATGAAAAACTGTTTTTT. The V call is TRBV30, the J call TRBJ1-4; D gene unclear. Looked up from germline, CDR1 is GTSNPN and CDR2 is SVGIG (reference sequence). With 2 bases removed from V and 6 bases from J, the gap between germline ends came to 10 bases. The CDR3 has 13 residues.

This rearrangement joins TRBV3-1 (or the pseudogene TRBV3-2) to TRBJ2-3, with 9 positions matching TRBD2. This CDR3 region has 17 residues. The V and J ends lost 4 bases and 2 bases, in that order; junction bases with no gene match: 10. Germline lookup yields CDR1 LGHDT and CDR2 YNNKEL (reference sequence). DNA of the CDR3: TGTGCCAGCAGCCCAGAGGTTAGCGGGAGTTCCACAGATACGCAGTATTTT. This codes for CASSPEVSGSSTDTQYF.

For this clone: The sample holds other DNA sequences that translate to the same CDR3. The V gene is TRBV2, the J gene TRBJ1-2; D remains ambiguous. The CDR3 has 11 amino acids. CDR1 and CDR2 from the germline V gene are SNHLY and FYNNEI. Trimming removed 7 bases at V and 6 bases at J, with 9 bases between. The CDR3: CASTRGDGYTF. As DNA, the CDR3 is TGTGCCAGCACGAGAGGTGATGGCTACACCTTC.

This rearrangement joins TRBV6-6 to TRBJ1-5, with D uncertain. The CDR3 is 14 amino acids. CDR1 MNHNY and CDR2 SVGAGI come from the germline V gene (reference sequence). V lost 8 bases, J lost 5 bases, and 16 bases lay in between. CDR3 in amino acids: CASESEGGYQPQHF. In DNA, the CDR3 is TGTGCCAGCGAGTCGGAGGGAGGGTATCAGCCCCAGCATTTT.

DNA of the CDR3: TGTGCCAGCGGGCGGACTAGCAGTGGGGGGGAGACCCAGTACTTC. Its translation is CASGRTSSGGETQYF. V and J are TRBV6-6 and TRBJ2-5, with TRBD2 matching over 8 bases. V trimming: 8 bases; J trimming: 5 bases; junction bases outside the gene matches: 13. The CDR3 length is 15 residues. The germline V gene encodes CDR1 MNHNY and CDR2 SVGAGI (reference sequence).

The CDR3 protein is CASSDPQAGGADTQYF. The DNA of the CDR3 is TGTGCCAGCAGCGACCCCCAAGCGGGAGGGGCAGATACGCAGTATTTT. The V and J genes are TRBV11-2 and TRBJ2-3, with 10 bases matching TRBD2. The CDR3 has 16 residues. CDR1 is SGHAT and CDR2 is FQNNGV in the germline V gene. The V and J ends lost 5 bases and 4 bases, in that order; junction bases with no gene match: 9. Complete variable domain (other parts from reference TRBV11-2 and TRBJ2-3): EAGVAQSPRYKIIEKRQSVAFWCNPISGHATLYWYQQILGQGPKLLIQFQNNGVVDDSQLPKDRFSAERLKGVDSTLKIQPAKLEDSAVYLCASSDPQAGGADTQYFGPGTRLTVL.

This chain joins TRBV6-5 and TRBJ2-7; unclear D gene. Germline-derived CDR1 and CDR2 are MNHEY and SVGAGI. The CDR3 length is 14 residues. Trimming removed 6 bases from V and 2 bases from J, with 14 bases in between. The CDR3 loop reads CASRDPWAAYEQYF. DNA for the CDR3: TGTGCCAGCAGAGACCCCTGGGCAGCCTACGAGCAGTACTTC.

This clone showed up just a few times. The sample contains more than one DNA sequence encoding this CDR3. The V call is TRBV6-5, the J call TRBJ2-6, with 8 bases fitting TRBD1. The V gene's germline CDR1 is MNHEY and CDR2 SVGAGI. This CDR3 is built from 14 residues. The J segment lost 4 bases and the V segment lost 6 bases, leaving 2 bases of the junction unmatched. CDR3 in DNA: TGTGCCAGCAGCAGGGGGCCCGGGGCCAACGTCCTGACTTTC. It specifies CASSRGPGANVLTF.

The CDR3: CASSREPGQIYEQYF. DNA of the CDR3: TGTGCCAGCAGCAGGGAGCCGGGACAAATCTACGAGCAGTACTTC. V and J are TRBV7-6 and TRBJ2-7; D might be TRBD1 (6 bases). The CDR3 loop spans 15 amino acids. Trimming took 5 bases from V and 3 from J, leaving 17 bases between them. From germline, CDR1 is SGHVS and CDR2 FNYEAQ. The full variable domain, its missing parts supplied by reference TRBV7-6 and TRBJ2-7, is GAGVSQSPRYKVTKRGQDVALRCDPISGHVSLYWYRQALGQGPEFLTYFNYEAQQDKSGLPNDRFSAERPEGSISTLTIQRTEQRDSAMYRCASSREPGQIYEQYFGPGTRLTVT.

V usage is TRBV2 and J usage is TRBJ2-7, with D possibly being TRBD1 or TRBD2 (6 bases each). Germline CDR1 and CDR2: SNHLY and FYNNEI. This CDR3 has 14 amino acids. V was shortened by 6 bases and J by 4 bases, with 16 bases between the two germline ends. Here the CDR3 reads CASRPLGGTYEQYF. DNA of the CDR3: TGTGCCAGCAGGCCTCTGGGCGGGACATACGAGCAGTACTTC.

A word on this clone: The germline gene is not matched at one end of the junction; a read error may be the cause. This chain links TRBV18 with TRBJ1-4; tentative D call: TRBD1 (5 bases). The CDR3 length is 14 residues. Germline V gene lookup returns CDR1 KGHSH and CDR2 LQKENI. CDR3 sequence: CVSSQGYSGEKLFF. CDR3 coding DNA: TGTGTCAGCTCACAAGGATATTCAGGGGAAAAACTGTTTTTT.

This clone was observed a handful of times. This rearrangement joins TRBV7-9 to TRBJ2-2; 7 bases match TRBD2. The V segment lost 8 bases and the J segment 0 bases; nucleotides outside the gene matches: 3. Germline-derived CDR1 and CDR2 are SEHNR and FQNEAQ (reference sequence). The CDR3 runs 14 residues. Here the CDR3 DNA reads TGTGCCAGCGCTGGGGGGGCGAACACCGGGGAGCTGTTTTTT. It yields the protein CASAGGANTGELFF.

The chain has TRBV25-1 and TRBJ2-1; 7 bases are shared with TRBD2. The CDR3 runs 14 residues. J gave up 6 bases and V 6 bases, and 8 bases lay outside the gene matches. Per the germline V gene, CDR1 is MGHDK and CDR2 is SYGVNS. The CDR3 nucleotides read TGTGCCAGCAGAGTGGCAGGGAGGGGCAATGAGCAGTTCTTC. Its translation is CASRVAGRGNEQFF. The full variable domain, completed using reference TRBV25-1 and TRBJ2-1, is EADIYQTPRYLVIGTGKKITLECSQTMGHDKMYWYQQDPGMELHLIHYSYGVNSTEKGDLSSESTVSRIRTEHFPLTLESARPSHTSQYLCASRVAGRGNEQFFGPGTRLTVL.

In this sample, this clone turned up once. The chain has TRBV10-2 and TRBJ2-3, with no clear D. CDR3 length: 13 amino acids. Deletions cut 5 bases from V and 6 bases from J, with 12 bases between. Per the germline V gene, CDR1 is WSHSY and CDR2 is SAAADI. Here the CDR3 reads CASSIFERDTQYF. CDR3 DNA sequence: TGCGCCAGCAGTATTTTCGAGAGGGATACGCAGTATTTT.

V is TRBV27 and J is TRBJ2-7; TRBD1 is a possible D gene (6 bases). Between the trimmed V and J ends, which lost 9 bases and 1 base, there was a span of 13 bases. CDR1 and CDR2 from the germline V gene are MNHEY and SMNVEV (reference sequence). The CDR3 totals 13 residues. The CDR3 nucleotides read TGTGCCAGTACCAAACAGGGATCCTACGAGCAGTACTTC. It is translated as CASTKQGSYEQYF.

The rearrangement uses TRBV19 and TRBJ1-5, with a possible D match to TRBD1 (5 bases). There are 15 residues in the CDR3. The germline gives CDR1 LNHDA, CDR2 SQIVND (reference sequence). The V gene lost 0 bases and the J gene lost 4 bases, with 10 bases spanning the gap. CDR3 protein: CASSIDPGRNQPQHF. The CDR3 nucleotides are TGTGCCAGTAGTATAGATCCGGGACGGAATCAGCCCCAGCATTTT.

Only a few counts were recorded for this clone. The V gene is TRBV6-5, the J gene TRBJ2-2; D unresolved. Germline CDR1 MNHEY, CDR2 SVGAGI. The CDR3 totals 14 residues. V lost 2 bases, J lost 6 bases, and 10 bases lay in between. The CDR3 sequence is CASSYAGPPGELFF. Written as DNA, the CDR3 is TGTGCCAGCAGTTACGCAGGACCCCCCGGGGAGCTGTTTTTT.

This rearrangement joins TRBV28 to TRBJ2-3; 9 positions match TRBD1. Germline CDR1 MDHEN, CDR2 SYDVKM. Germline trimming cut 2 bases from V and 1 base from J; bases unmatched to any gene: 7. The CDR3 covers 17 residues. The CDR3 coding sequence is TGTGCCAGCAGTTTAGGAACAGGGGGCTGGGGCACAGATACGCAGTATTTT. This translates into CASSLGTGGWGTDTQYF.

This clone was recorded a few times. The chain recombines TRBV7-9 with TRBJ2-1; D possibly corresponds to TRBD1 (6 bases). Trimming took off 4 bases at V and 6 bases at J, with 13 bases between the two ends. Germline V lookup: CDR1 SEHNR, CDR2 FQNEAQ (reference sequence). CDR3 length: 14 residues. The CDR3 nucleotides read TGTGCCAGCAGCTCATTCGTGGGGGCCAATGAGCAGTTCTTC. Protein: CASSSFVGANEQFF.

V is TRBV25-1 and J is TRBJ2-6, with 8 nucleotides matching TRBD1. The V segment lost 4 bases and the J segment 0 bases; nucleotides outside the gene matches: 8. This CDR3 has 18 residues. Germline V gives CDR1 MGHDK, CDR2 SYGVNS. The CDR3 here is CASSGLGQENSGANVLTF. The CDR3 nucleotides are TGTGCCAGCAGTGGGTTGGGACAGGAAAACTCTGGGGCCAACGTCCTGACTTTC.

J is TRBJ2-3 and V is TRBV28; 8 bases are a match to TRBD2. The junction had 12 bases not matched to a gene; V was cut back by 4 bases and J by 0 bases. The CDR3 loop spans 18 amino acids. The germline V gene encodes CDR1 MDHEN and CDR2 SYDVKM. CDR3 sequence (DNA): TGTGCCAGCAGTTATTTAAGCGGGAGAGGAGGAAGCACAGATACGCAGTATTTT. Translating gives CASSYLSGRGGSTDTQYF. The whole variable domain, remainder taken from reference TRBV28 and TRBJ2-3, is DVKVTQSSRYLVKRTGEKVFLECVQDMDHENMFWYRQDPGLGLRLIYFSYDVKMKEKGDIPEGYSVSREKKERFSLILESASTNQTSMYLCASSYLSGRGGSTDTQYFGPGTRLTVL.

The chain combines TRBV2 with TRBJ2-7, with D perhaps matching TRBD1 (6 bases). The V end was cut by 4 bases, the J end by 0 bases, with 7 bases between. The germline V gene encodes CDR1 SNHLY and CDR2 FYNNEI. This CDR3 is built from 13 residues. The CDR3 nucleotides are TGTGCCAGCAGTGGGGACACCTCCTACGAGCAGTACTTC. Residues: CASSGDTSYEQYF. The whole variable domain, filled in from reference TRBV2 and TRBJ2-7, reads EPEVTQTPSHQVTQMGQEVILRCVPISNHLYFYWYRQILGQKVEFLVSFYNNEISEKSEIFDDQFSVERPDGSNFTLKIRSTKLEDSAMYFCASSGDTSYEQYFGPGTRLTVT.

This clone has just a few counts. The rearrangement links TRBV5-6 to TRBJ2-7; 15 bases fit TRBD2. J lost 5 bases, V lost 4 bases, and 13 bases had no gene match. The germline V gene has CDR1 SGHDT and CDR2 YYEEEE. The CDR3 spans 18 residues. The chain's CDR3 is CASSVGLAGGPALNEQYF. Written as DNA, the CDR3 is TGTGCCAGCAGCGTAGGACTAGCGGGAGGGCCTGCTTTGAACGAGCAGTACTTC.

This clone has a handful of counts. The CDR3 is CASSIGGVSGYTF. Written as DNA, the CDR3 is TGTGCCAGTAGTATAGGAGGGGTGTCAGGCTACACCTTC. The J gene is TRBJ1-2, the V gene TRBV19; D might be TRBD1 (5 bases). V lost 1 base and J 8 bases, leaving 11 bases between the germline ends. Looked up from germline, CDR1 is LNHDA and CDR2 is SQIVND (reference sequence). The CDR3 is 13 amino acids.

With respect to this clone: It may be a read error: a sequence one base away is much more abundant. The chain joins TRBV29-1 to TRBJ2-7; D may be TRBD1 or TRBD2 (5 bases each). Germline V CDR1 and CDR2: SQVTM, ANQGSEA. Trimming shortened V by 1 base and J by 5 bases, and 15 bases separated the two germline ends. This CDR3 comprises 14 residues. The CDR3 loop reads CSVEGVEGTDEQYF. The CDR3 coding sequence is TGCAGCGTTGAAGGGGTAGAAGGGACCGACGAGCAGTACTTC.

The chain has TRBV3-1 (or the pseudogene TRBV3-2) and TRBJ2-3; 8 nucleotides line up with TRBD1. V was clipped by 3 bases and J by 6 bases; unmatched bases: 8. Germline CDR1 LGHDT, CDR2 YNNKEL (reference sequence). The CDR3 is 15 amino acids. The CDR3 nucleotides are TGTGCCAGCAGCCACCTATATACAGGGGGGGATACGCAGTATTTT. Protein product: CASSHLYTGGDTQYF.

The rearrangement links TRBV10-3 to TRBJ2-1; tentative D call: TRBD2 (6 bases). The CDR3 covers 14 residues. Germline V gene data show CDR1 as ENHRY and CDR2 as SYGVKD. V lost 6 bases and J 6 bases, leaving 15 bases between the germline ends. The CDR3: CAIRAGGAPNEQFF. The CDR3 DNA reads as TGTGCCATCAGAGCTGGCGGGGCCCCCAATGAGCAGTTCTTC.

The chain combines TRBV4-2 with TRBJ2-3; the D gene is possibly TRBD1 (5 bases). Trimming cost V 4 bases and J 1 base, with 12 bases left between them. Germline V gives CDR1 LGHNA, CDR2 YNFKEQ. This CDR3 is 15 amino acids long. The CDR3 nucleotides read TGTGCCAGCAGCCGGTCACGCAGGGGCACAGATACGCAGTATTTT. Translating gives CASSRSRRGTDTQYF.

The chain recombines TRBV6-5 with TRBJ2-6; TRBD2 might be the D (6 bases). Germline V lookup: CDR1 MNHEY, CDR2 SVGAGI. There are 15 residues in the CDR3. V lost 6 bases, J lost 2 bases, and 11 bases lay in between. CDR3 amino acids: CASSRDSTGANVLTF. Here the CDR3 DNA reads TGTGCCAGCAGCCGGGACTCTACTGGGGCCAACGTCCTGACTTTC.

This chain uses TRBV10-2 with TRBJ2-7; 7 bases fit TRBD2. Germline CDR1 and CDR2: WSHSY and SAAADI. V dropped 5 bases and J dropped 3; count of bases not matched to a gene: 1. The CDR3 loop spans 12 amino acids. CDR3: CASSKRDYEQYF. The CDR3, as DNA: TGCGCCAGCAGTAAGCGGGACTACGAGCAGTACTTC.